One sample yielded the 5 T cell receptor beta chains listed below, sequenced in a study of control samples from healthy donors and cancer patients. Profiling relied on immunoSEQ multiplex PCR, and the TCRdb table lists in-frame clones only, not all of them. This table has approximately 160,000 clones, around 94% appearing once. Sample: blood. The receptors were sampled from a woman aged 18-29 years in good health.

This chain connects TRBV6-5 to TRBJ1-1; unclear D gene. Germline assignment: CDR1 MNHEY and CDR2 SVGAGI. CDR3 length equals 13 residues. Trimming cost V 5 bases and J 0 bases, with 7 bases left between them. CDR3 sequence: CASSNDVNTEAFF. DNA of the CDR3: TGTGCCAGCAGTAATGATGTGAACACTGAAGCTTTCTTT.

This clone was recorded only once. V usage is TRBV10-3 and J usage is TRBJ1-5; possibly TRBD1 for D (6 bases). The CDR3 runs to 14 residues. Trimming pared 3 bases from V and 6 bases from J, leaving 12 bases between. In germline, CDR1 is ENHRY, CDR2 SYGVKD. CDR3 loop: CAISESGGGQPQHF. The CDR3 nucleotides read TGTGCCATCAGTGAATCGGGGGGCGGTCAGCCCCAGCATTTT.

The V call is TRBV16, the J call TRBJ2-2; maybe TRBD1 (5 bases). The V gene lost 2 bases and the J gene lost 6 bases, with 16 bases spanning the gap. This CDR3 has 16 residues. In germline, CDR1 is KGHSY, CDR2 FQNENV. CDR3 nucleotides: TGTGCCAGCAGCCAAAGGCAGGGAAGTTTGGCCGGGGAGCTGTTTTTT. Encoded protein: CASSQRQGSLAGELFF.

The CDR3 protein is CATSHTGGFYGYTF. The CDR3 nucleotides read TGTGCCACCAGTCACACAGGGGGCTTCTATGGCTACACCTTC. The gene calls are TRBV24-1 and TRBJ1-2; 9 positions match TRBD1. The CDR3 runs to 14 residues. CDR1 is KGHDR and CDR2 is SFDVKD in the germline V gene. The V gene end was trimmed by 6 bases and the J gene end by 4 bases; junction bases not matched to a gene: 5.

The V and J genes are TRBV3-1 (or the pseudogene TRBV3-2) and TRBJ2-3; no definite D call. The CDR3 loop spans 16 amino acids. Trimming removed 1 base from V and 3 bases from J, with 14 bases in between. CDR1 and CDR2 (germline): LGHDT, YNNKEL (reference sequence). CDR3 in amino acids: CASSQGGTYGTDTQYF. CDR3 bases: TGTGCCAGCAGCCAAGGGGGTACTTACGGGACAGATACGCAGTATTTT.